This T cell receptor beta chain was sequenced during a study of beta chain features in type 1 diabetes. In the study overall: The examined sorted cells totaled 107,917,701 across samples. Study outcomes and limitations: Naive, central memory and regulatory TCRB repertoires appeared more similar among patients than healthy donors. Among all four CD4+ subsets, Type 1 diabetes patients had TCRB CDR3s that were moderately but significantly shorter. cDNA-based sequencing might over-represent cells highly expressing TCR.

This clone has a handful of counts. Its antigen is as yet unknown. The germline V gene has CDR1 SGHRS and CDR2 YFSETQ. CDR3 length equals 14 residues. After removal of 4 bases from V and 6 bases from J, the junction contained 5 bases not matched to a gene. Expressed TCRB transcripts were sequenced, since all the RNA that had been isolated was reverse transcribed. Generated by immunoSEQ multiplex PCR, the TCRdb table keeps only in-frame clones and is missing some. The top ten clones hold 0.015% to 0.017% of a sample with hundreds of thousands of clones, 15% of them seen once. The gene calls are TRBV5-1 and TRBJ2-2, with 8 bases fitting TRBD1. This sequence was found in a man younger than 35 with type 1 diabetes. The specimen was naive CD4+ T cells from blood. DNA of the CDR3: TGCGCCAGCAGCCTCGACAGGGGTGCCGGGGAGCTGTTTTTT. Amino acid sequence: CASSLDRGAGELFF.